This T cell receptor (beta chain) is from a study of T cells in localized non-small cell lung cancer. Sequenced by immunoSEQ multiplex PCR; TCRdb stores in-frame clones only, minus some. The table includes about 77,000 clones, 88% detected once. V shed 4 bases and J shed 2 bases, with 14 bases lying between them. Germline loops: CDR1 GTSNPN, CDR2 SVGIG (reference sequence). The CDR3 is 14 amino acids. The TCR originated in a woman aged 35-70 years with stage I squamous cell lung carcinoma. The chain links TRBV30 to TRBJ1-2; no reliable D call. Material: peripheral blood, obtained before any cancer treatment. CDR3 nucleotides: TGTGCCTGGATCCGGGGATCCGGGAACTATGGCTACACCTTC. Protein sequence: CAWIRGSGNYGYTF.